The TCR beta chain described here comes from a study of somatic mutations in cytotoxic T cells in rheumatoid arthritis. Overall study context: There were some V beta antibody-stained T-cell populations flow-sorted at nearly 100% purity, and these included V beta1+ cells sequenced for TCRB.

For this clone: One end of the junction varies from germline; a read error may be responsible.

Sequencing used immunoSEQ multiplex PCR; TCRdb keeps in-frame clones, though not all of them. The profile shows 20,000 to 25,000 clones, approximately 84% of them singletons. The CDR3 extends over 16 amino acids. CDR1 and CDR2 (germline): SSHAT, FNYEAQ (reference sequence). The sequenced sample consisted of CD8+ T cells sorted from blood. The clonotype comes from an adult with rheumatoid arthritis. The rearrangement joins TRBV7-7 to TRBJ2-5; 11 nucleotides line up with TRBD2. This CDR3 is CASSLTSGVGFQTQYF. The CDR3 DNA follows: TGTGCTAGCAGCTTGACTAGCGGGGTCGGCTTCCAGACCCAGTACTTC.